This TCR beta chain was identified in a study of cytomegalovirus exposure and HLA in healthy donors. Vbeta (60) and Jbeta (13) primers were used in the PCR. The repertoire was sequenced with immunoSEQ multiplex PCR; TCRdb's copy has only in-frame clones and lacks some. Here the sample spans hundreds of thousands of clones, about 79% being singletons. V dropped 4 bases and J dropped 1 base, with 13 bases sitting between them. Germline V gene lookup returns CDR1 SEHNR and CDR2 FQNEAQ (reference sequence). This CDR3 comprises 15 residues. The rearrangement links TRBV7-9 to TRBJ2-5; D is possibly TRBD1 (6 bases). The sequence was obtained from a male donor in good health and CMV-seronegative. The sample taken for sequencing was PBMCs. CDR3 bases: TGTGCCAGCAGCTCTTACGGACAGCGCCAAGAGACCCAGTACTTC. It yields the protein CASSSYGQRQETQYF.